The 30 T cell receptor beta chains below come from one sample, sequenced in a study of OX40 agonist ivuxolimab in advanced cancers. Here immunoSEQ multiplex PCR was the method, and the copy in TCRdb shows in-frame clones only, minus some. Among roughly 71,000 clones listed, roughly four fifths were seen once. The sample was CD4+ or CD8+ T cells sorted from blood, taken in a trial of the OX40 agonist ivuxolimab. The source is an adult with an advanced solid tumor such as melanoma, head and neck, liver or kidney cancer.

The V call is TRBV29-1, the J call TRBJ2-3; 9 bases are shared with TRBD2. CDR1 and CDR2 from the germline V gene are SQVTM and ANQGSEA. This CDR3 has 15 amino acids. J was trimmed by 1 base and V by 6 bases; bases with no gene match: 8. The CDR3 is CSVSRTSARTDTQYF. The CDR3 bases are TGCAGCGTATCCCGGACTAGCGCCCGCACAGATACGCAGTATTTT.

The chain is built from TRBV2 and TRBJ2-2; D ambiguous. Trimming left V 4 bases short and J 2 bases short, with 8 bases between. Germline V lookup: CDR1 SNHLY, CDR2 FYNNEI. The CDR3 is 14 amino acids. The CDR3 loop reads CASSATLNTGELFF. CDR3 DNA: TGTGCCAGCAGTGCCACCCTAAACACCGGGGAGCTGTTTTTT.

The chain uses TRBV18 and TRBJ1-1; 9 bases map to TRBD1. The J segment lost 1 base and the V segment lost 4 bases, leaving 4 bases of the junction unmatched. The germline V gene encodes CDR1 KGHSH and CDR2 LQKENI. The CDR3 has 15 amino acids. As DNA, the CDR3 is TGTGCCAGCTCACTGTCGACAGGGGGGAACACTGAAGCTTTCTTT. Protein product: CASSLSTGGNTEAFF.

The chain has TRBV10-3 and TRBJ1-1; 7 bases match TRBD1. Per the germline V gene, CDR1 is ENHRY and CDR2 is SYGVKD. V shed 6 bases and J 3 bases; nucleotides not matched to a gene: 7. CDR3 length: 14 residues. CDR3 in amino acids: CAIRRQGSDTEAFF. The CDR3 coding sequence is TGTGCCATCAGGAGACAGGGTTCGGACACTGAAGCTTTCTTT.

V and J are TRBV2 and TRBJ2-7; 7 bases map to TRBD2. After removal of 8 bases from V and 3 bases from J, the junction contained 7 bases not matched to a gene. The length of the CDR3 is 13 residues. Germline lookup yields CDR1 SNHLY and CDR2 FYNNEI. CDR3 in amino acids: CASGGDGGYEQYF. DNA of the CDR3: TGTGCCAGCGGGGGGGACGGGGGCTACGAGCAGTACTTC.

This chain joins TRBV19 and TRBJ1-4; D is unclear. Germline V gives CDR1 LNHDA, CDR2 SQIVND (reference sequence). The CDR3 is made up of 14 amino acids. V was cut by 2 bases and J by 7 bases, with 11 bases left in between. CDR3 sequence reads: CASSILVWGEKLFF. The CDR3 nucleotides read TGTGCCAGTAGTATACTCGTTTGGGGTGAAAAACTGTTTTTT.

The DNA for the CDR3 is TGCAGCGCACTCTATCGGCTGGGGGGCTCTAACTATGGCTACACCTTC. Translation gives CSALYRLGGSNYGYTF. This rearrangement joins TRBV29-1 to TRBJ1-2, with D maybe TRBD1 (6 bases). Trimming removed 7 bases at V and 0 bases at J, with 21 bases between. The CDR3 runs 16 residues. Looked up from germline, CDR1 is SQVTM and CDR2 is ANQGSEA.

This clone has a handful of counts. The rearrangement joins TRBV9 to TRBJ2-5; TRBD1 matches 9 bases. The junction had 8 bases not matched to a gene; V was cut back by 4 bases and J by 4 bases. CDR1 and CDR2 from the germline V gene are SGDLS and YYNGEE. The CDR3 is 15 residues long. As DNA, the CDR3 is TGTGCCAGCAGCACCCGGGACAGGGTGTCAGAGACCCAGTACTTC. This codes for CASSTRDRVSETQYF.

The chain joins TRBV5-1 to TRBJ2-7; 7 bases map to TRBD2. Germline values: CDR1 SGHRS, CDR2 YFSETQ. The CDR3 loop spans 14 amino acids. With V trimmed by 2 bases and J by 7 bases, 9 bases remained unmatched. CDR3 amino acids: CASSLGLVSREQYF. The CDR3 DNA is TGCGCCAGCAGCTTAGGACTAGTCTCTCGAGAGCAGTACTTC.

This sequence joins TRBV5-4 and TRBJ1-4, with 7 nucleotides matching TRBD1. CDR3 size: 14 residues. Germline CDR1 is SGHNT and CDR2 is YYREEE (reference sequence). V dropped 3 bases and J dropped 4; count of bases not matched to a gene: 3. CDR3 coding DNA: TGTGCCAGCAGCTCCGGGACAGATAATGAAAAACTGTTTTTT. Translation: CASSSGTDNEKLFF.

The chain employs TRBV12-2 and TRBJ1-4. TRBV12-2 is noted as a pseudogene. This CDR3 region has 15 residues. The CDR3 here is CASRLACLRGEKLFF. The CDR3, as DNA: TGTGCAAGTCGCTTAGCGTGTCTACGTGGTGAAAAACTGTTTTTT.

V is TRBV5-1 and J is TRBJ2-2, with D possibly matching TRBD2 (6 bases). V gave up 0 bases and J gave up 4 bases, with 10 bases separating them. The CDR3 length is 15 residues. CDR1 and CDR2 (germline): SGHRS, YFSETQ. CDR3 in DNA: TGCGCCAGCAGCTTGGACTGGGACTCCACCGGGGAGCTGTTTTTT. Its translation: CASSLDWDSTGELFF.

The chain links TRBV5-1 to TRBJ2-2, with D unresolved. Germline CDR1 reads SGHRS; CDR2 reads YFSETQ. V was pared by 0 bases and J by 1 base, with 7 bases between. The CDR3 spans 15 residues. In DNA form, the CDR3 reads TGCGCCAGCAGCTTGGGTGCGGTGAACACCGGGGAGCTGTTTTTT. Its protein product is CASSLGAVNTGELFF.

This chain links TRBV9 with TRBJ2-1; the D gene is possibly TRBD2 (6 bases). V dropped 0 bases and J dropped 0 bases, with 16 bases sitting between them. This CDR3 comprises 18 residues. Germline V gene data show CDR1 as SGDLS and CDR2 as YYNGEE. The CDR3 bases are TGTGCCAGCAGCGTAGGGGCCGGGAGTCAAAGCTCCTACAATGAGCAGTTCTTC. Translation: CASSVGAGSQSSYNEQFF.

The chain carries TRBV10-3 and TRBJ1-1; 8 nucleotides agree with TRBD1. Germline lookup yields CDR1 ENHRY and CDR2 SYGVKD. The V segment lost 10 bases and the J segment 3 bases; nucleotides outside the gene matches: 10. The CDR3 has 14 residues. Written as DNA, the CDR3 is TGTGCCACTAACGACAGGGGATTGGACACTGAAGCTTTCTTT. Translated: CATNDRGLDTEAFF.

The rearrangement joins TRBV7-9 to TRBJ2-4; a weak D match, TRBD2 (6 bases). Germline lookup yields CDR1 SEHNR and CDR2 FQNEAQ (reference sequence). The CDR3 sequence is 12 residues long. The V end was cut by 11 bases, the J end by 9 bases, with 17 bases between. This CDR3 reads CASSRDLGIQYF. The CDR3 DNA follows: TGTGCCTCCTCCCGGGACTTAGGCATTCAGTACTTC. Full variable domain (remainder filled in from reference TRBV7-9 and TRBJ2-4): DTGVSQNPRHKITKRGQNVTFRCDPISEHNRLYWYRQTLGQGPEFLTYFQNEAQLEKSRLLSDRFSAERPKGSFSTLEIQRTEQGDSAMYLCASSRDLGIQYFGAGTRLSVL.

The rearrangement uses TRBV27 and TRBJ2-1; 13 bases map to TRBD2. The germline gives CDR1 MNHEY, CDR2 SMNVEV (reference sequence). CDR3 length: 16 amino acids. V dropped 4 bases and J dropped 10; count of bases not matched to a gene: 10. The chain's CDR3 is CASSSELAGGPLEQFF. In nucleotides, the CDR3 is TGTGCCAGCAGTTCTGAACTAGCGGGAGGGCCGTTAGAGCAGTTCTTC.

The V call is TRBV5-1, the J call TRBJ2-1, with D possibly called TRBD1 or TRBD2 (5 bases each). V was pared by 4 bases and J by 9 bases, with 14 bases between. The CDR3 spans 13 residues. Germline V gene sequence: CDR1 SGHRS, CDR2 YFSETQ. The chain's CDR3 is CASSTWGSFEQFF. CDR3 coding DNA: TGCGCCAGCAGCACTTGGGGGAGTTTTGAGCAGTTCTTC.

The chain links TRBV2 to TRBJ1-5, with a tentative D call TRBD1 (5 bases). The V gene's germline CDR1 is SNHLY and CDR2 FYNNEI. This CDR3 has 17 amino acids. The V end lost 9 bases, the J end lost 0 bases, and 21 bases lay between the germline ends. The CDR3 spells CASDKRDGKYSNQPQHF. The CDR3 DNA sequence: TGTGCCAGTGATAAGAGGGACGGTAAATATAGCAATCAGCCCCAGCATTTT.

As to this clone: A much larger clone lies one base from this, so it may be a read error. At the DNA level, this CDR3 is encoded by other sequences in the same sample as well. This chain uses TRBV7-9 with TRBJ1-2; 8 bases map to TRBD1. The CDR3 length is 14 residues. V lost 1 base and J lost 2; bases outside the gene matches: 0. In germline, CDR1 is SEHNR, CDR2 FQNEAQ (reference sequence). The CDR3 reads CASSLGQGNYGYTF. CDR3 in DNA: TGTGCCAGCAGCTTAGGACAGGGGAACTATGGCTACACCTTC.

The chain links TRBV18 to TRBJ1-1; D might be TRBD1 (6 bases). This CDR3 comprises 16 residues. The germline V and J ends were trimmed by 5 bases and 2 bases, with 18 bases remaining between them. The germline gives CDR1 KGHSH, CDR2 LQKENI. The CDR3 DNA is TGTGCCAGCTCATCCGGGGGGGGCGGTTATAACACTGAAGCTTTCTTT. Protein: CASSSGGGGYNTEAFF. Full variable domain (outside the CDR3, taken from reference TRBV18 and TRBJ1-1): NAGVMQNPRHLVRRRGQEARLRCSPMKGHSHVYWYRQLPEEGLKFMVYLQKENIIDESGMPKERFSAEFPKEGPSILRIQQVVRGDSAAYFCASSSGGGGYNTEAFFGQGTRLTVV.

This clone was recorded only once. The chain carries TRBV20-1 and TRBJ2-7, with unresolved D. V lost 1 base to trimming and J lost 3 bases, with 4 bases between them. Germline CDR1 reads DFQATT; CDR2 reads SNEGSKA (reference sequence). This CDR3 region has 11 residues. The CDR3 DNA is TGCAGTGCTAGAGGAGGCTACGAGCAGTACTTC. Translation gives CSARGGYEQYF.

This clone was seen just once. This chain links TRBV7-9 with TRBJ1-3, with 7 bases fitting TRBD1. The V segment lost 3 bases and the J segment 0 bases; nucleotides outside the gene matches: 5. This CDR3 is 16 amino acids long. From germline, CDR1 is SEHNR and CDR2 FQNEAQ (reference sequence). CDR3 coding DNA: TGTGCCAGCAGCTTGAGACAGGGTTACTCTGGAAACACCATATATTTT. Protein sequence: CASSLRQGYSGNTIYF.

Only one count was recorded for this clone. J is TRBJ2-1 and V is TRBV28; D might be TRBD1 or TRBD2, each matching 5 bases. This CDR3 comprises 17 residues. Per germline, CDR1 MDHEN and CDR2 SYDVKM. Trimming took off 8 bases at V and 0 bases at J, with 20 bases between the two ends. CDR3 in amino acids: CASRTSRGVSSYNEQFF. As DNA, the CDR3 is TGTGCCAGCCGTACTAGTAGAGGGGTCAGCTCCTACAATGAGCAGTTCTTC. Complete variable domain (other parts from reference TRBV28 and TRBJ2-1): DVKVTQSSRYLVKRTGEKVFLECVQDMDHENMFWYRQDPGLGLRLIYFSYDVKMKEKGDIPEGYSVSREKKERFSLILESASTNQTSMYLCASRTSRGVSSYNEQFFGPGTRLTVL.

This sequence joins TRBV10-3 and TRBJ2-1; maybe TRBD1 (5 bases). The CDR3 spans 14 residues. From germline, CDR1 is ENHRY and CDR2 SYGVKD. Trimming pared 3 bases from V and 9 bases from J, leaving 15 bases between. As DNA, the CDR3 is TGTGCCATCAGTGAAGCAGGGTCGAATACTGAGCAGTTCTTC. This translates into CAISEAGSNTEQFF.

V and J are TRBV10-1 and TRBJ2-2; unclear D gene. Germline loops: CDR1 WNHNN, CDR2 SYGVQD (reference sequence). V lost 4 bases to trimming and J lost 8 bases, with 8 bases between them. The CDR3 sequence is 12 residues long. For the CDR3, the DNA is TGCGCCAGCAGTGCTTTGACAGGGGAGCTGTTTTTT. Translation: CASSALTGELFF.

The chain joins TRBV9 to TRBJ2-1; 7 bases are a match to TRBD1. Trimming at V came to 1 base and at J to 8 bases, leaving 9 bases not matched to a gene. Looked up from germline, CDR1 is SGDLS and CDR2 is YYNGEE. This CDR3 region has 15 residues. For the CDR3, the DNA is TGTGCCAGCAGCGTAAGCGGACAGGAGTATGATGAGCAGTTCTTC. Its protein is CASSVSGQEYDEQFF.

This clone was observed a single time. The germline gene is not matched at one end of the junction; a read error may be the cause. The gene calls are TRBV14 and TRBJ1-2; no reliable D call. The CDR3 has 15 residues. CDR1 SGHDN and CDR2 FVKESK come from the germline V gene. CDR3 DNA sequence: TGTGCCAGCAGCCAAGATTTACGGGTGTCGGGGAGGCCTATTTTC. This codes for CASSQDLRVSGRPIF.

This clone was observed a single time. The rearrangement uses TRBV7-8 and TRBJ2-3, with D possibly TRBD1 on 6 matching bases. CDR3 length equals 15 residues. V was trimmed by 7 bases and J by 0 bases, leaving 14 bases between them. CDR1 SGHVS and CDR2 FQNEAQ come from the germline V gene. The CDR3 DNA reads as TGTGCCAGCACCTTCAGACAGGCTAGCACAGATACGCAGTATTTT. Its translation is CASTFRQASTDTQYF. Using reference TRBV7-8 and TRBJ2-3 for the parts outside the CDR3, the full variable domain is GAGVSQSPRYKVAKRGQDVALRCDPISGHVSLFWYQQALGQGPEFLTYFQNEAQLDKSGLPSDRFFAERPEGSVSTLKIQRTQQEDSAVYLCASTFRQASTDTQYFGPGTRLTVL.

This clone was counted between two and nine times. V usage is TRBV27 and J usage is TRBJ1-6, with D uncertain. V gave up 4 bases and J gave up 2 bases, with 15 bases separating them. The CDR3 loop spans 17 amino acids. The germline V gene has CDR1 MNHEY and CDR2 SMNVEV (reference sequence). CDR3 nucleotides: TGTGCCAGCAGTTCAGATACCGGGCCCCCCTATAATTCACCCCTCCACTTT. Translated, it gives CASSSDTGPPYNSPLHF.